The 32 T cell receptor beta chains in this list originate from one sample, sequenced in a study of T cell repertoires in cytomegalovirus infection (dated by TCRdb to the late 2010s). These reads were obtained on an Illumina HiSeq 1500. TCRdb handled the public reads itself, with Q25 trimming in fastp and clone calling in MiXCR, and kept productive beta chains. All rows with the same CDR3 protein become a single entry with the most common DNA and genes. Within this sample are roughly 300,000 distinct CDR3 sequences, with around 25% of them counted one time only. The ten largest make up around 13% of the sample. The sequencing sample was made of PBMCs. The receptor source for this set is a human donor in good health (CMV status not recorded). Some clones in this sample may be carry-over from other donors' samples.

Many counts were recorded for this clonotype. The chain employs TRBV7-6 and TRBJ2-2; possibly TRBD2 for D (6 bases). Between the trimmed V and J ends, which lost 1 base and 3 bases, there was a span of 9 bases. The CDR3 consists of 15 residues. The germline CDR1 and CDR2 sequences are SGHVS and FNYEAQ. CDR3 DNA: TGTGCCAGCAGCTTAGGAGCGGGCTACACCGGGGAGCTGTTTTTT. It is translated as CASSLGAGYTGELFF.

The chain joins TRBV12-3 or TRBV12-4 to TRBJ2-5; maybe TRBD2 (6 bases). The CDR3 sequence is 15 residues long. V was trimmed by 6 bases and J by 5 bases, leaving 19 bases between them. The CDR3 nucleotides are TGTGCCAGCAGCCGTAGCGGAGTCTCCAGCGAGACCCAGTACTTC. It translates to CASSRSGVSSETQYF.

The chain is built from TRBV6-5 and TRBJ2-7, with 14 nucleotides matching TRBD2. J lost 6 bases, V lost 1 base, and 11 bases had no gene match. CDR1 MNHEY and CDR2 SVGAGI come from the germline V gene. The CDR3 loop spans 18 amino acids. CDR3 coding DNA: TGTGCCAGCAGTTACTTAAGGACTAGCGGGAGGATGTCCCGCGAGCAGTACTTC. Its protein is CASSYLRTSGRMSREQYF.

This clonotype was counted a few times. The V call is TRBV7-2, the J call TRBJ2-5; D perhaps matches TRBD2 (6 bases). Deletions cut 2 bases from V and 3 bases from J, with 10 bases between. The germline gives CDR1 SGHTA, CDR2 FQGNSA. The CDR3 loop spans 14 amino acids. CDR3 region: CASSLSSGKETQYF. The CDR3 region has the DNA TGTGCCAGCAGCTTAAGTAGCGGAAAAGAGACCCAGTACTTC. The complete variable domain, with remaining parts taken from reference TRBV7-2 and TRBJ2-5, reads GAGVSQSPSNKVTEKGKDVELRCDPISGHTALYWYRQSLGQGLEFLIYFQGNSAPDKSGLPSDRFSAERTGGSVSTLTIQRTQQEDSAVYLCASSLSSGKETQYFGPGTRLLVL.

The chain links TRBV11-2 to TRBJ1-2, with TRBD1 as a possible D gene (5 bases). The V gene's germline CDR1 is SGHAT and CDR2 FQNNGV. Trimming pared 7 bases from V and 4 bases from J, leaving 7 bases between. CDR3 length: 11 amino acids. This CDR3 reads CASMGLYGYTF. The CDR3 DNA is TGTGCCAGCATGGGGCTCTATGGCTACACCTTC.

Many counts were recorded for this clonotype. The CDR3 sequence is CASIGQGDRTQHF. In DNA form, the CDR3 reads TGTGCCAGCATAGGACAGGGGGACAGGACCCAGCATTTT. The genes are TRBV27 and TRBJ1-5; 10 nucleotides align to TRBD1. Per germline, CDR1 MNHEY and CDR2 SMNVEV (reference sequence). The CDR3 spans 13 residues. V lost 7 bases, J lost 11 bases, and 8 bases stayed unmatched.

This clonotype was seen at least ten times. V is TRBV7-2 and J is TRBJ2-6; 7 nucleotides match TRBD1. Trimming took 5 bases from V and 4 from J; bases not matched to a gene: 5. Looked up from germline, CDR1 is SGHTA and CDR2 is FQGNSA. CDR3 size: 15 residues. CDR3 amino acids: CASSEDRSGANVLTF. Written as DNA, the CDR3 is TGTGCCAGCAGCGAGGACAGGTCCGGGGCCAACGTCCTGACTTTC. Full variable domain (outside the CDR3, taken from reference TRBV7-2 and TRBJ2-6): GAGVSQSPSNKVTEKGKDVELRCDPISGHTALYWYRQSLGQGLEFLIYFQGNSAPDKSGLPSDRFSAERTGGSVSTLTIQRTQQEDSAVYLCASSEDRSGANVLTFGAGSRLTVL.

The CDR3 loop is CASSSGSRSDTQYF. CDR3 sequence (DNA): TGTGCCAGCAGCTCCGGGTCCCGCTCAGATACGCAGTATTTT. J is TRBJ2-3 and V is TRBV7-2; no clear D. V dropped 4 bases and J dropped 4 bases, with 12 bases sitting between them. The CDR3 runs 14 residues. Germline assignment: CDR1 SGHTA and CDR2 FQGNSA.

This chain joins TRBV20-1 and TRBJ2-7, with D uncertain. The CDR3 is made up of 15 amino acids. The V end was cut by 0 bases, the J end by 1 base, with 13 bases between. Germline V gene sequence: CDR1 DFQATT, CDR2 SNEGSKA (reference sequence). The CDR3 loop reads CSARDGGEASYEQYF. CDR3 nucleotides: TGCAGTGCTAGAGATGGTGGAGAAGCTTCCTACGAGCAGTACTTC.

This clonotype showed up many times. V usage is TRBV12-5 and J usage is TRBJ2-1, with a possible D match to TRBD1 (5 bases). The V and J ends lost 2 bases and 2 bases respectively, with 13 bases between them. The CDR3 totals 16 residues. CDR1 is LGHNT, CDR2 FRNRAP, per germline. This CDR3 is CASGLIVAGTYNEQFF. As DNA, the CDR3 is TGTGCTAGTGGTTTGATCGTAGCAGGGACCTACAATGAGCAGTTCTTC.

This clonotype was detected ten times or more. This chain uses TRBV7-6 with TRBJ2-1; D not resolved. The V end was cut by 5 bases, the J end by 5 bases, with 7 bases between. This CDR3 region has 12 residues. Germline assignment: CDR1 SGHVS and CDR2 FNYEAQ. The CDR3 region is CASSPSDNEQFF. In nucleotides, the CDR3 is TGTGCCAGCAGCCCTTCAGACAATGAGCAGTTCTTC.

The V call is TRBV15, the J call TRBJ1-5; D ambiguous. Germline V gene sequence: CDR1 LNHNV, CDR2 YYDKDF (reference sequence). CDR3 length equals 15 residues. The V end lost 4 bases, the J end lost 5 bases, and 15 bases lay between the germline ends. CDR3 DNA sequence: TGTGCCACCAGCAAAGGCAGGAGGGATTATCAGCCCCAGCATTTT. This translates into CATSKGRRDYQPQHF.

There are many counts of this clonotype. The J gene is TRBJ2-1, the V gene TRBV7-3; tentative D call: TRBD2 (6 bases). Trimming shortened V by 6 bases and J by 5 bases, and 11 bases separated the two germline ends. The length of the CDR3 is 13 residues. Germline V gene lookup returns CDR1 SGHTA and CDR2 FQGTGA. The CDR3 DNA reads TGTGCCAGCAGTAGGGACTCTGACAATGAGCAGTTCTTC. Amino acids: CASSRDSDNEQFF.

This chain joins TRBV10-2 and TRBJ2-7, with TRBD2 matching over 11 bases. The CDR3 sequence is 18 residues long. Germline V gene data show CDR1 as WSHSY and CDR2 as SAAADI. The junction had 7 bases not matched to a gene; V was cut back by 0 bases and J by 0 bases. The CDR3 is CASSESRLAGPSSYEQYF. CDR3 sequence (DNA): TGCGCCAGCAGTGAGTCCAGACTAGCGGGACCTAGCTCCTACGAGCAGTACTTC.

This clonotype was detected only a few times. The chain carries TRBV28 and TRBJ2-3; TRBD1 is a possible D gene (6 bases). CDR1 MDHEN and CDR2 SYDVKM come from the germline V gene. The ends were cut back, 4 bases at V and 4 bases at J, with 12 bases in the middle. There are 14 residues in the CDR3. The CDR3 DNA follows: TGTGCCAGCAGTTCGCAGGGGACGTCAGATACGCAGTATTTT. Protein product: CASSSQGTSDTQYF.

The CDR3 DNA follows: TGTGCCAGCAGTTACGTGGTAACCGGGGAGCTGTTTTTT. Its translation: CASSYVVTGELFF. The gene calls are TRBV6-2 or TRBV6-3 and TRBJ2-2, with no clear D. Germline CDR1 and CDR2: MNHEY and SVGEGT. Trimming cost V 2 bases and J 5 bases, with 6 bases left between them. The CDR3 spans 13 residues.

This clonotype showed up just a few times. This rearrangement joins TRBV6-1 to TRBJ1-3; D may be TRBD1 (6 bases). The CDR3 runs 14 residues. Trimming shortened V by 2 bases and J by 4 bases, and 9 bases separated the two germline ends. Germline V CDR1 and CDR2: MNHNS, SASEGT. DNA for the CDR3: TGTGCCAGCAGTGAAAGGGGACAAGGAAACACCATATATTTT. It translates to CASSERGQGNTIYF.

CDR3 amino acids: CASSSGLAGSYEQYF. The CDR3 DNA reads as TGTGCCAGCAGTTCCGGACTAGCGGGCTCCTACGAGCAGTACTTC. The chain employs TRBV6-6 and TRBJ2-7; 11 bases map to TRBD2. This CDR3 is 15 amino acids long. The V gene's germline CDR1 is MNHNY and CDR2 SVGAGI (reference sequence). Germline trimming cut 4 bases from V and 0 bases from J; bases unmatched to any gene: 2.

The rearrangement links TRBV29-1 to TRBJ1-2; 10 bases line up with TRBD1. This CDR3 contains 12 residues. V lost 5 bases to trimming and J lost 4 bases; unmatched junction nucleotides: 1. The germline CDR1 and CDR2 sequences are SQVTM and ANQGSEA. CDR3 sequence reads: CSVRTGGYGYTF. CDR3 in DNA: TGCAGCGTTCGGACAGGGGGCTATGGCTACACCTTC.

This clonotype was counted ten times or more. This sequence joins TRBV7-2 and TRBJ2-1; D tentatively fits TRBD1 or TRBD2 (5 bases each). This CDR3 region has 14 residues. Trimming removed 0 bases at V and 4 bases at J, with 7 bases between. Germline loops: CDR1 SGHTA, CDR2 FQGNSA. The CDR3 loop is CASSLAGDYNEQFF. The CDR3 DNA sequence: TGTGCCAGCAGCTTAGCGGGGGATTACAATGAGCAGTTCTTC.

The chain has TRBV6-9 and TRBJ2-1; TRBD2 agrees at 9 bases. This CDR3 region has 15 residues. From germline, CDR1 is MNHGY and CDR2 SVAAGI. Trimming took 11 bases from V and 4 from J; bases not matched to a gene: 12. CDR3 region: CAGEGSSGDYNEQFF. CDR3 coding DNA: TGTGCCGGCGAAGGGTCTAGCGGGGATTACAATGAGCAGTTCTTC.

Here the CDR3 reads CASSQEALAGTTGELFF. In DNA form, the CDR3 reads TGCGCCAGCAGCCAAGAGGCGTTGGCAGGGACCACCGGGGAGCTGTTTTTT. The chain recombines TRBV4-1 with TRBJ2-2; D possibly uses TRBD1 or TRBD2 (5 bases each). Germline CDR1 and CDR2: MGHRA and YSYEKL. The CDR3 has 17 residues. Deletions cut 0 bases from V and 4 bases from J, with 15 bases between.

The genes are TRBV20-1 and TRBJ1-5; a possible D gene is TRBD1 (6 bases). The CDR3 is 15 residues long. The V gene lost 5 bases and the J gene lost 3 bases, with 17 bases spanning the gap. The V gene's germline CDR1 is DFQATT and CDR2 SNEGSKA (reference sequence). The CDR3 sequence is CSALRAGEDNQPQHF. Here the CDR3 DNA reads TGCAGTGCTCTCCGGGCAGGGGAGGACAATCAGCCCCAGCATTTT.

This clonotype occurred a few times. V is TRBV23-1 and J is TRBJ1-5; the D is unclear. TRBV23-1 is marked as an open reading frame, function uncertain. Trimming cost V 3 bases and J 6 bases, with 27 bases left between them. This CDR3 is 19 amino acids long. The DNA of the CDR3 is TGCGCCAGCAGTCAGTGTGAGACCGATATTCACGTCGGCCCTCAGCCCCAGCATTTT. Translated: CASSQCETDIHVGPQPQHF.

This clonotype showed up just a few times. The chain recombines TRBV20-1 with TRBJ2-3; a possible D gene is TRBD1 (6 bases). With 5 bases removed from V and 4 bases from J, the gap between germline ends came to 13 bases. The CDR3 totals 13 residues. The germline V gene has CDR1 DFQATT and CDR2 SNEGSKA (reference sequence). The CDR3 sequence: CSAQGQPADTQYF. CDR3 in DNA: TGCAGTGCTCAGGGACAACCCGCAGATACGCAGTATTTT.

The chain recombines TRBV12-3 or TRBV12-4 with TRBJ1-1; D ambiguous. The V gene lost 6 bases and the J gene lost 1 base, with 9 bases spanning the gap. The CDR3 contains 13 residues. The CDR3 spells CASRITENTEAFF. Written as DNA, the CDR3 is TGTGCCAGCAGGATTACAGAGAACACTGAAGCTTTCTTT.

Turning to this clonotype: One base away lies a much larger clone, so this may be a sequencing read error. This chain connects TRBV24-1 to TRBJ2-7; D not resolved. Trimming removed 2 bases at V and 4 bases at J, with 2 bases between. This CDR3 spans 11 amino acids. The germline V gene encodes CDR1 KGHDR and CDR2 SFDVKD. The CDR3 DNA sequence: TGTGCCACCAGTGATTGGTACGAGCAGTACTTC. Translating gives CATSDWYEQYF.

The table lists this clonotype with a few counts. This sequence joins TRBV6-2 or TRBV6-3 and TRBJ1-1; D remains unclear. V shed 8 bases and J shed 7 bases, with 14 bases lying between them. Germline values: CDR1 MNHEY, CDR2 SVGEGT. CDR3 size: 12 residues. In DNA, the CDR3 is TGTGCCAGCGGATTGAGTATGTTTGAAGCTTTCTTT. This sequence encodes CASGLSMFEAFF.

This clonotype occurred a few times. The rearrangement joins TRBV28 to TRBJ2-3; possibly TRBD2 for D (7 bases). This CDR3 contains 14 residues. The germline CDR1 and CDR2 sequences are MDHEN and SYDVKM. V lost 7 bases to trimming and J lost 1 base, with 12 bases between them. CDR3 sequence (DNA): TGTGCCAGCATGGGAGGGGGAGGCACAGATACGCAGTATTTT. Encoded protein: CASMGGGGTDTQYF.

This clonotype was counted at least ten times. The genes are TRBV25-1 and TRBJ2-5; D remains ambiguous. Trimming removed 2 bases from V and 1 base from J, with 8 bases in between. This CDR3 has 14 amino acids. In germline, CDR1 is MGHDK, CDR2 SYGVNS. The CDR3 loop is CASSEELAQETQYF. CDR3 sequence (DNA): TGTGCCAGCAGTGAAGAGTTGGCCCAAGAGACCCAGTACTTC.

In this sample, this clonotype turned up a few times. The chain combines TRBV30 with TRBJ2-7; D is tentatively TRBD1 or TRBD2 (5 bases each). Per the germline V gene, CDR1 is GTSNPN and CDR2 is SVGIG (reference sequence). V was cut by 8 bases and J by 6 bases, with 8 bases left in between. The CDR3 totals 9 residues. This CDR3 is CAGGPEQYV. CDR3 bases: TGTGCCGGGGGACCCGAGCAGTACGTC.

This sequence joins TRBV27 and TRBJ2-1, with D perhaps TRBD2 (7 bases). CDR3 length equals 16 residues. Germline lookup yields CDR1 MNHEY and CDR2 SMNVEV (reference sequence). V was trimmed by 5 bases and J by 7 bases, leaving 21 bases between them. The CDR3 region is CASSRNGGRNTNEQFF. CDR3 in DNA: TGTGCCAGCAGTCGAAACGGGGGGCGAAATACGAATGAGCAGTTCTTC.